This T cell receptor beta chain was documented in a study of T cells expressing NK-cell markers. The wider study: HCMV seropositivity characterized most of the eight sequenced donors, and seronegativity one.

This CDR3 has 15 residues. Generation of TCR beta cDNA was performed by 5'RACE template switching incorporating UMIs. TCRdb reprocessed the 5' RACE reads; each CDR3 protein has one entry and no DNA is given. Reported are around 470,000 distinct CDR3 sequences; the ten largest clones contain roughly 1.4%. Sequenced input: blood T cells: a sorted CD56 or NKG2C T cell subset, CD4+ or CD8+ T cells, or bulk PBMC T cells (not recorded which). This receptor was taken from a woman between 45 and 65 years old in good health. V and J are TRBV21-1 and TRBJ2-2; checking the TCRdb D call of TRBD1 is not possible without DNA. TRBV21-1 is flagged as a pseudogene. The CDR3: CASNYGGPNTGELFF.